The text below deals with one T cell receptor beta chain. This sample is part of a study of blood T cell repertoires in COVID-19. This CDR3 has 15 residues. Trimming shortened V by 3 bases and J by 2 bases, and 12 bases separated the two germline ends. Germline loops: CDR1 SGHAT, CDR2 FQNNGV. Per the study methods: For nucleated cells, counts were estimated from reference gene primer amplification. TCRdb keeps only in-frame clones here, not all; method: immunoSEQ multiplex PCR. From that table come the V and J calls and clone size; the DNA was used to work out D and trimming. The data contain 250,000 to 300,000 clones, around 84% of them singletons. Participants spanned ages roughly 18 to 95 years and resided in fewer than 30 US areas. Cohorts were determined from participant-reported clinical history. Contact with a PCR-confirmed or clinician-diagnosed COVID-19 case occurred within 2 weeks of entry.

The rearrangement uses TRBV11-2 and TRBJ2-3; no firm D call. This clonotype originated in a man in his forties who had been exposed to COVID-19. Material: PBMCs or T cells enriched from blood (not recorded which). The CDR3 is CASSFDVGYTDTQYF. The CDR3 DNA sequence: TGTGCCAGCAGCTTCGATGTGGGCTACACAGATACGCAGTATTTT.